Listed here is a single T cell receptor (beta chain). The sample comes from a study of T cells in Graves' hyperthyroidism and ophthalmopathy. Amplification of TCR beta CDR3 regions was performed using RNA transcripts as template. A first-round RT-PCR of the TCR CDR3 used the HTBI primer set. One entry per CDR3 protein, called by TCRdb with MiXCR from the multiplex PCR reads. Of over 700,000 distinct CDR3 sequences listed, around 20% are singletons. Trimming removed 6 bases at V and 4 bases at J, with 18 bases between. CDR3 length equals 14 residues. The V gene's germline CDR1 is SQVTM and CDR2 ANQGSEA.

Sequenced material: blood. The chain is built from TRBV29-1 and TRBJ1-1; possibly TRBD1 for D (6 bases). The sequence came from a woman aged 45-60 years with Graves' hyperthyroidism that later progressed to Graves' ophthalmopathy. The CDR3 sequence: CSVMATGGVTEAFF. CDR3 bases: TGCAGCGTCATGGCGACAGGAGGGGTCACTGAAGCTTTCTTT.